Given below is one TCR beta chain in context. Its binding antigen is unknown. The sample holds no much larger clone one base away, and base qualities are not on file. The data originate from a study of blood T cells in healthy people across ages (dated by TCRdb to between 2015 and 2016). The study in broad terms: Template switching captured roughly one uniquely barcoded TCR beta cDNA molecule per two T cells in model experiments. Age-related changes in TCR beta repertoire diversity were measured in the study by deep sequencing normalized with unique cDNA molecular identifiers. The donors were divided into four age groups: young (average around 16 years), middle-aged (about 39), aged (about 61) and long-lived (about 84). To avoid experimental bias, donors of different ages were spread randomly across the sequencing lanes. Two additional independent replicas of 1 million unique cDNA reads from the same blood draw were analyzed for two donors (one aged 18 to 29 and one aged 80 or older).

Systemically healthy Caucasian individuals from Russia, roughly 40 in total and aged roughly 6 to 100 years, were included as donors. About 10 milliliters of peripheral blood were drawn from each donor into EDTA-treated Vacutainer tubes. Ficoll-Paque density-gradient centrifugation was used to isolate PBMCs, with at least 6 million obtained per sample. Total RNA, at least 6 micrograms per sample, was extracted from PBMCs with Trizol reagent. For every donor, flow cytometry on a PBMC aliquot measured the percentage of naive CD45RAhigh/CD27high T cells. Libraries came from 5' RACE. Sequenced on an Illumina HiSeq 2500. A second PCR of about 7 to 12 cycles was run with a J-beta primer mix and a sample-barcoded 5' primer. Each TCR beta cDNA molecule received a unique molecular identifier from a template-switch 5' adaptor carrying 12 random nucleotides. Each sample yielded at least 2.5 million CDR3-containing paired-end reads. All of the RNA was converted into first-strand cDNA using the Mint cDNA synthesis kit, with a TRBC-specific oligonucleotide serving as the primer. Following uracil-DNA glycosylase treatment, a first 18-cycle PCR with universal primers M1SS and BC2_uni_R was performed on all cDNA. On the study's bioinformatics: For normalization, 1 million high-quality reads, each with a distinct molecular identifier, were randomly selected from each sample. Reads with shared molecular identifiers were discarded instead of being binned into consensus sequences. MiTCR, set to a Q25 quality threshold and the strictest error-elimination algorithm, was used for CDR3 identification, clonotype clustering and error correction. A nonparametric unseen species model with Euler transformation was used to estimate lower-bound total TCR beta diversity. The public reads were reprocessed in TCRdb via fastp at Q25 and MiXCR, keeping in-frame beta chains. Each CDR3 protein appears once, grouped with its most common genes and DNA. The V and J calls and clone size come from TCRdb's table, not from the authors' own analysis. In this sample the table shows around 1.5 million distinct CDR3 sequences, 55% to 75% of which occur a single time. The top ten clonotypes cover 5.5% to 8% of the sample.

Findings and caveats that apply to the study as a whole: Since profiling was done on bulk unsorted PBMCs, naive and antigen-experienced compartments could not be conclusively compared. Donor CMV infection status was unknown, potentially confounding age-related changes in expanded clonotypes. Observed TCR beta diversity correlated strongly with the percentage of naive T cells measured by flow cytometry. Observed TCR beta diversity per million T cells fell roughly linearly with age, and a significant reduction was already apparent by age approximately 41. Compared with the aged group, the long-lived group had more naive CD4+ T cells, fewer expanded clones and increased TCR diversity, suggesting age selection. Total diversity estimates from one million sequenced T cells were considered lower bounds and underestimates.

V and J lose 6 bases and 2 bases, and a span of 17 bases separates them. The CDR3 has 16 amino acids, counting the end cysteine and phenylalanine. Left in the record is the CDR3 DNA by itself, 48 bases read in frame from the first base. The germline V gene supplies CDR1 ENHRY and CDR2 SYGVKD. The sequenced material came from blood. This receptor was obtained from a man between 18 and 29 years old in good health. The chain is assembled from TRBV10-3 and TRBJ1-3, and TRBD1 may be the D gene, going by 6 matching bases. In nucleotides, the sequence is TGTGCCATCAGGGACCGGACAGCTGACACTGGAAACACCATATATTTT. It encodes CAIRDRTADTGNTIYF.